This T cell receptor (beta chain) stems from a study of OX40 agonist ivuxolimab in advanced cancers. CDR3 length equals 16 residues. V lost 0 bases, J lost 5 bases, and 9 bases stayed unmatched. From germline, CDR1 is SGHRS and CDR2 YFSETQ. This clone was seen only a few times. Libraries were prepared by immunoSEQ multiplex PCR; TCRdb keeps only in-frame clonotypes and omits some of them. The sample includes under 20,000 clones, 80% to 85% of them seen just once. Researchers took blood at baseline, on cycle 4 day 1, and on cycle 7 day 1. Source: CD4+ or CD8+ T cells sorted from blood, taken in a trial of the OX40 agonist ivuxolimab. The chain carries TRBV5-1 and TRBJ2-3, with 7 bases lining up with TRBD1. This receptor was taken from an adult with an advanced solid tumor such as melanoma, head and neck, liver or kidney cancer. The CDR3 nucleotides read TGCGCCAGCAGCTTGGATGGGGACAGCGCACTAGATACGCAGTATTTT. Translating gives CASSLDGDSALDTQYF.